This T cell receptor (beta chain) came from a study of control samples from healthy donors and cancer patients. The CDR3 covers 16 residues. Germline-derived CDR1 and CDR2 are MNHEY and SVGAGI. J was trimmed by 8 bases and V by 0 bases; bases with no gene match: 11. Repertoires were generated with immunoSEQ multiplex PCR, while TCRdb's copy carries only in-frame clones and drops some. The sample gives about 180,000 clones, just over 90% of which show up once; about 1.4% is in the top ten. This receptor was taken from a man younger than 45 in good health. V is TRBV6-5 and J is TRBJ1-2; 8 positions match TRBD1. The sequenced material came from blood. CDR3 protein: CASSYSWTGMSEGYTF. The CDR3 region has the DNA TGTGCCAGCAGTTACTCCTGGACAGGGATGTCGGAGGGCTACACCTTC.